A single sample is the source of the 29 T cell receptor beta chains below, sequenced in a study of Graves' ophthalmopathy and Graves' hyperthyroidism. TCR beta CDR3 amplification used RNA transcripts. A first-round RT-PCR used HTBI primers, followed by a second-round multiplex PCR. TCRdb fed the multiplex PCR reads into MiXCR, producing one record per CDR3 protein. Of approximately 1.2 million distinct CDR3 sequences listed, about 40% are singletons. Material for sequencing was peripheral blood or thyroid tissue (not recorded which). These receptor sequences come from an adult man with Graves' hyperthyroidism.

This chain uses TRBV24-1 with TRBJ1-5; possibly TRBD1 for D (6 bases). Germline loops: CDR1 KGHDR, CDR2 SFDVKD. Trimming removed 7 bases at V and 4 bases at J, with 10 bases between. The CDR3 loop spans 13 amino acids. The CDR3 bases are TGTGCCACCAGCCGGACAGCGAATCAGCCCCAGCATTTT. It specifies CATSRTANQPQHF.

This clonotype was recorded many times. The chain recombines TRBV7-8 with TRBJ2-7; D is unclear. Germline V gene data show CDR1 as SGHVS and CDR2 as FQNEAQ. The germline V and J ends were trimmed by 1 base and 5 bases, with 12 bases remaining between them. The length of the CDR3 is 14 residues. CDR3: CASSLVGGPNEQYF. CDR3 nucleotide sequence: TGTGCCAGCAGCTTAGTCGGTGGGCCGAACGAGCAGTACTTC. Filled out from reference TRBV7-8 and TRBJ2-7, the complete variable domain reads GAGVSQSPRYKVAKRGQDVALRCDPISGHVSLFWYQQALGQGPEFLTYFQNEAQLDKSGLPSDRFFAERPEGSVSTLKIQRTQQEDSAVYLCASSLVGGPNEQYFGPGTRLTVT.

Many counts were recorded for this clonotype. CDR3 loop: CASSLQVTSGSISYEQYF. The CDR3 DNA is TGTGCCAGCAGCTTACAGGTGACAAGCGGCAGTATATCCTACGAGCAGTACTTC. This chain connects TRBV11-3 to TRBJ2-7; D possibly corresponds to TRBD2 (5 bases). This CDR3 contains 18 residues. Germline CDR1 reads SGHNT; CDR2 reads YENEEA. V was cut by 2 bases and J by 1 base, with 21 bases left in between.

This clonotype was observed many times. The gene calls are TRBV7-6 and TRBJ1-1; D unclear. From germline, CDR1 is SGHVS and CDR2 FNYEAQ. Trimming cost V 4 bases and J 5 bases, with 11 bases left between them. The CDR3 is 13 residues long. The CDR3 region has the DNA TGTGCCAGCAGCTCCCGACAAGCTACTGAAGCTTTCTTT. This gives the protein CASSSRQATEAFF.

With regard to this clonotype: A much larger clonotype is one base distant, so this may be a read error. The chain uses TRBV11-2 and TRBJ1-1; the D is unclear. Per the germline V gene, CDR1 is SGHAT and CDR2 is FQNNGV. This CDR3 comprises 14 residues. The CDR3 is CASNLIKRRTEAFF. CDR3 nucleotides: TGTGCCAGCAACTTAATCAAGCGGCGCACTGAAGCTTTCTTT.

This chain links TRBV5-6 with TRBJ2-2; TRBD1 matches at 8 bases. The CDR3 is 14 amino acids. The V segment lost 4 bases and the J segment 5 bases; nucleotides outside the gene matches: 4. From germline, CDR1 is SGHDT and CDR2 YYEEEE. The CDR3 sequence is CASSVTGETGELFF. In nucleotides, the CDR3 is TGTGCCAGCAGCGTGACAGGGGAGACCGGGGAGCTGTTTTTT.

In the case of this clonotype: It is likely a read error, because the conserved phenylalanine at the end of the CDR3 is missing. It is unclear where the CDR3 begins or ends on the DNA, so no DNA is shown, and the CDR3 is as TCRdb lists it. The chain has TRBV7-2 and TRBJ2-7; the D call TRBD2 from the table was never checked on the DNA. Germline loops: CDR1 SGHTA, CDR2 FQGNSA. The length of the CDR3 is 9 amino acids, counting both ends. Here the CDR3 reads CASSLEREG.

This clonotype was detected many times. The genes are TRBV12-3 or TRBV12-4 and TRBJ2-7; the D call may be TRBD1 or TRBD2 (5 bases each). V was pared by 2 bases and J by 7 bases, with 12 bases between. The CDR3 extends over 13 amino acids. The CDR3 DNA is TGTGCCAGCAGTTTAACCAGGGACGGAGAGCAGTACTTC. This translates into CASSLTRDGEQYF.

This clonotype was counted ten times or more. Written as DNA, the CDR3 is TGTGCCAGCAGCTTCGCCCGGGACTCCCCCTGGGAGACCCAGTACTTC. This codes for CASSFARDSPWETQYF. The chain carries TRBV7-9 and TRBJ2-5; tentatively, D is TRBD2 (6 bases). This CDR3 spans 16 amino acids. The V gene lost 3 bases and the J gene lost 5 bases, with 19 bases spanning the gap. The germline V gene encodes CDR1 SEHNR and CDR2 FQNEAQ (reference sequence).

A word on this clonotype: As the CDR3 is not closed by the conserved phenylalanine or tryptophan, this likely results from a read error. The DNA is omitted, as the CDR3 cannot be located on it reliably, and the CDR3 follows TCRdb's listing. The chain recombines TRBV10-3 with TRBJ1-1; the D call in the table, TRBD1, was not verified against the DNA. The CDR3 length equals 11 residues, ends included. CDR1 and CDR2 (germline): ENHRY, SYGVKD. CDR3 residues: CAISGPEADFS.

This clonotype occurred a few times. The rearrangement uses TRBV19 and TRBJ1-6; D gene uncertain. Germline V gene data show CDR1 as LNHDA and CDR2 as SQIVND (reference sequence). V lost 3 bases, J lost 3 bases, and 6 bases lay in between. CDR3 length equals 14 residues. The CDR3 is CASSMGNYNSPLHF. CDR3 DNA: TGTGCCAGTAGTATGGGCAACTATAATTCACCCCTCCACTTT.

This clonotype came up many times. V usage is TRBV9 and J usage is TRBJ1-5; weak D call: TRBD1 (5 bases). Germline CDR1 and CDR2: SGDLS and YYNGEE. V shed 2 bases and J shed 6 bases, with 12 bases lying between them. The length of the CDR3 is 14 residues. CDR3 loop: CASSVGPEGQPQHF. The CDR3 nucleotides are TGTGCCAGCAGCGTGGGGCCCGAAGGTCAGCCCCAGCATTTT.

In regard to this clonotype: This may come from a read error, since a much larger clone is one base off. The rearrangement links TRBV4-3 to TRBJ2-7, with 9 bases matching TRBD2. Germline V gives CDR1 LGHNA, CDR2 YSLEER. The CDR3 has 13 residues. V lost 3 bases to trimming and J lost 11 bases; unmatched junction nucleotides: 8. CDR3 amino acids: CASSHKRGAPEYF. The DNA for the CDR3 is TGCGCCAGCAGCCACAAGCGGGGGGCCCCGGAGTACTTC.

The V gene is TRBV6-5, the J gene TRBJ2-7; 7 nucleotides align to TRBD1. CDR3 length: 15 residues. The germline V gene encodes CDR1 MNHEY and CDR2 SVGAGI. V lost 0 bases, J lost 2 bases, and 4 bases stayed unmatched. CDR3 sequence (DNA): TGTGCCAGCAGTTACTCCCCAGGGGGAACCTACGAGCAGTACTTC. Translating it yields CASSYSPGGTYEQYF.

This clonotype was seen a few times. The chain links TRBV6-5 to TRBJ1-5, with D possibly TRBD1 on 5 matching bases. Trimming removed 6 bases at V and 2 bases at J, with 8 bases between. CDR1 is MNHEY and CDR2 is SVGAGI in the germline V gene. The CDR3 spans 13 residues. CDR3 nucleotide sequence: TGTGCCAGCAGAGCACAGGGCAATCAGCCCCAGCATTTT. It specifies CASRAQGNQPQHF.

V and J are TRBV4-1 and TRBJ2-7; D gene ambiguous. The length of the CDR3 is 13 residues. V was pared by 0 bases and J by 2 bases, with 5 bases between. The V gene's germline CDR1 is MGHRA and CDR2 YSYEKL. Here the CDR3 DNA reads TGCGCCAGCAGCCAAGAGGACCCCTACGAGCAGTACTTC. This encodes CASSQEDPYEQYF.

The V call is TRBV10-3, the J call TRBJ2-7; a weak D match, TRBD1 (5 bases). Trimming stripped 7 bases from V and 3 bases from J, with 25 bases between. The CDR3 runs to 17 residues. Germline CDR1 and CDR2: ENHRY and SYGVKD. The CDR3 here is CAITKGVESEINYEQYF. CDR3 coding DNA: TGTGCCATCACGAAAGGGGTAGAGTCCGAAATCAACTACGAGCAGTACTTC.

At least ten counts were recorded for this clonotype. J is TRBJ2-7 and V is TRBV29-1; TRBD1 matches 7 bases. The germline V gene has CDR1 SQVTM and CDR2 ANQGSEA. The J segment lost 4 bases and the V segment lost 4 bases, leaving 4 bases of the junction unmatched. The CDR3 extends over 12 amino acids. The CDR3 DNA sequence: TGCAGCGTTGTAGGGGGCGGTTACGAGCAGTACTTC. Protein sequence: CSVVGGGYEQYF.

This clonotype has a handful of counts. The chain recombines TRBV6-5 with TRBJ1-1; no firm D call. CDR1 is MNHEY and CDR2 is SVGAGI in the germline V gene. V lost 6 bases and J lost 2, with 13 bases in between. The CDR3 extends over 14 amino acids. CDR3 bases: TGTGCCAGCAGATTCCTATACAGCAACACTGAAGCTTTCTTT. Protein: CASRFLYSNTEAFF.

This clonotype was seen more than once but under ten times. The gene calls are TRBV7-2 and TRBJ1-6, with 10 bases lining up with TRBD1. V shed 5 bases and J 9 bases; nucleotides not matched to a gene: 7. This CDR3 region has 15 residues. Looked up from germline, CDR1 is SGHTA and CDR2 is FQGNSA. DNA of the CDR3: TGTGCCAGCAGCCTTACCGACAGGGGGCGTTCACCCCTCCACTTT. It specifies CASSLTDRGRSPLHF.

This clonotype was seen just once. This sequence joins TRBV24-1 and TRBJ1-2, with D unclear. Per germline, CDR1 KGHDR and CDR2 SFDVKD. Trimming took off 12 bases at V and 5 bases at J, with 9 bases between the two ends. The CDR3 has 10 amino acids. Here the CDR3 DNA reads TGTGCCCCCGGGCCTTATGGCTACACCTTC. Its translation: CAPGPYGYTF.

As regards this clonotype: The limits of the CDR3 on the DNA are not certain, so only TCRdb's listed CDR3 is given. The chain is built from TRBV9 and TRBJ2-2. The V gene's germline CDR1 is SGDLS and CDR2 YYNGEE. The CDR3 region is 14 residues in length, termini included. This CDR3 is CASSVGIGIGEPFF.

The chain links TRBV29-1 to TRBJ1-1, with D perhaps TRBD1 (5 bases). Germline lookup yields CDR1 SQVTM and CDR2 ANQGSEA. The CDR3 covers 13 residues. Trimming took 3 bases from V and 5 from J, leaving 13 bases between them. The CDR3 loop reads CSVERDSATEAFF. The CDR3, as DNA: TGCAGCGTTGAGCGCGACAGTGCAACTGAAGCTTTCTTT.

A few counts support this clonotype. A clone one base away is much larger, so this may be a read error. This chain links TRBV2 with TRBJ2-6, with 10 nucleotides matching TRBD1. The germline V gene has CDR1 SNHLY and CDR2 FYNNEI. The CDR3 spans 17 residues. The CDR3 loop reads CASRPGQGISGASVLTF. For the CDR3, the DNA is TGTGCCAGCCGGCCGGGACAGGGGATATCTGGGGCCAGCGTCCTGACTTTC.

Only one count was recorded for this clonotype. Being one base from a much bigger clone, this may be a read error. This chain connects TRBV7-8 to TRBJ2-7; 9 bases align to TRBD1. CDR3 length equals 12 residues. V gave up 6 bases and J gave up 6 bases; unmatched junction bases: 3. Germline-derived CDR1 and CDR2 are SGHVS and FQNEAQ. The CDR3 bases are TGTGCCAGCAGACAGGGGGCTTGCGAGCAGTACTTC. Protein product: CASRQGACEQYF.

The chain recombines TRBV4-1 with TRBJ1-1; 7 bases agree with TRBD1. CDR1 and CDR2 (germline): MGHRA, YSYEKL. V shed 0 bases, J shed 0 bases, and the junction held 4 bases outside the gene matches. This CDR3 has 16 residues. CDR3 nucleotides: TGCGCCAGCAGCCAAGAGTTAGGGACAGTGAACACTGAAGCTTTCTTT. Amino acids: CASSQELGTVNTEAFF.

This clonotype occurred many times. The chain is built from TRBV10-1 and TRBJ2-7; perhaps TRBD2 as D (5 bases). CDR1 and CDR2 from the germline V gene are WNHNN and SYGVQD (reference sequence). The length of the CDR3 is 13 residues. Trimming removed 5 bases from V and 2 bases from J, with 10 bases in between. The CDR3 sequence is CASSNRETYEQYF. In DNA, the CDR3 is TGCGCCAGCAGTAACCGGGAAACCTACGAGCAGTACTTC.

The J gene is TRBJ2-2, the V gene TRBV10-3; TRBD2 matches 8 bases. The V segment lost 3 bases and the J segment 1 base; nucleotides outside the gene matches: 10. This CDR3 is 18 amino acids long. Germline assignment: CDR1 ENHRY and CDR2 SYGVKD. CDR3 sequence (DNA): TGTGCCATCAGTGACCGCTTGGGGCTAGCGGGGAACACCGGGGAGCTGTTTTTT. This sequence encodes CAISDRLGLAGNTGELFF.

This clonotype was seen repeatedly, ten times or more. The chain links TRBV10-3 to TRBJ1-1; D unclear. CDR1 ENHRY and CDR2 SYGVKD come from the germline V gene. The CDR3 contains 14 residues. V was trimmed by 4 bases and J by 5 bases, leaving 14 bases between them. The CDR3 region has the DNA TGTGCCATCAGTGTGCTGGCGGGTGATACTGAAGCTTTCTTT. It codes for CAISVLAGDTEAFF.